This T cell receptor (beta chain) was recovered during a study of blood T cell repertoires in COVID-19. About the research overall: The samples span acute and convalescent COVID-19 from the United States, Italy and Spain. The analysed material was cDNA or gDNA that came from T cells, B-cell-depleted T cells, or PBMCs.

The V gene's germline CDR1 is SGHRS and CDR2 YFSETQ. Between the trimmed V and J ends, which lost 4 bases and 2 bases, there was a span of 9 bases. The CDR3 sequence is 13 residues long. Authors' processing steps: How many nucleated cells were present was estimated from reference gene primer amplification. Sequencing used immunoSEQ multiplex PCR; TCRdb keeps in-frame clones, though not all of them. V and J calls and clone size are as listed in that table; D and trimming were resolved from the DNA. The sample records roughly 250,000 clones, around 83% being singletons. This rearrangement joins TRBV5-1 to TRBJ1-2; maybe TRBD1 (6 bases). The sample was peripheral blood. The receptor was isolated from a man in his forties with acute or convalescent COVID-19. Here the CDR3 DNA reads TGCGCCAGCAGCGTGACAGGAAACTATGGCTACACCTTC. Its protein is CASSVTGNYGYTF.